The rows below give T cell receptor beta chains drawn from one sample of a study of sequential checkpoint blockade in melanoma. TCRdb keeps only in-frame clones here, not all; method: immunoSEQ multiplex PCR. The table records tens of thousands of clones, 80% to 90% of them present only once. Sequenced material: CD8+ T cells sorted from blood (inferred from file names), taken from a patient given nivolumab and ipilimumab in sequence. The origin of the receptors is a human donor with melanoma. The CDR3 runs from the conserved cysteine through the conserved F or W. A D gene is named only where the DNA matches it firmly. Size tells how often a clone was seen (once, few, many) or the class of an expanded clone, and some rows leave it out.

TRBJ2-7 | TRBV19 | - | TRBD2 | CASSMSSGIYEQYF | TGTGCCAGTAGTATGAGTAGCGGGATTTACGAGCAGTACTTC
TRBJ2-1 | TRBV7-7 | - | TRBD2 | CASSLLAGDVSEQFF | TGTGCTAGCAGCCTTCTAGCGGGAGATGTAAGTGAGCAGTTCTTC
TRBJ2-5 | TRBV25-1 | - | TRBD1 | CASSEYKVDRATLEQYF | TGTGCCAGCAGTGAATATAAGGTGGACAGGGCTACCCTGGAGCAGTACTTC
TRBJ1-2 | TRBV4-3 | - | - | CASSPAVANYGYTF | TGCGCCAGCAGCCCGGCGGTAGCTAACTATGGCTACACCTTC
TRBJ1-1 | TRBV6-5 | - | TRBD1 | CASSWWTGNTEAFF | TGTGCCAGCAGTTGGTGGACAGGGAACACTGAAGCTTTCTTT
TRBJ2-3 | TRBV4-1 | - | TRBD2 | CASSHGTSGSSTDTQYF | TGCGCCAGCAGCCATGGTACTAGCGGTTCTAGCACAGATACGCAGTATTTT
TRBJ1-2 | TRBV9 | once | TRBD1 | CASSVAAGGTVRGYTF | TGTGCCAGCAGCGTAGCCGCAGGGGGAACAGTTCGGGGCTACACCTTC
TRBJ1-2 | TRBV11-1 | - | - | CASSRGVELTQGYTF | TGTGCCAGCAGCCGCGGTGTGGAACTAACCCAGGGCTACACCTTC
TRBJ1-1 | TRBV5-6 | once | - | CASSFQGGINTEAFF | TGTGCCAGCAGCTTCCAGGGTGGAATTAACACTGAAGCTTTCTTT
TRBJ1-2 | TRBV18 | - | - | CASSRGILGGLYGYTF | TGTGCCAGCTCACGGGGGATTTTGGGAGGACTCTATGGCTACACCTTC
TRBJ2-7 | TRBV15 | - | TRBD2 | CATSRDRGLAGAIEQYF | TGTGCCACCAGCAGAGACCGAGGACTAGCGGGAGCGATCGAGCAGTACTTC
TRBJ1-5 | TRBV11-2 | - | - | CASSATDDWNQPQHF | TGTGCCAGCAGCGCGACAGATGACTGGAATCAGCCCCAGCATTTT
TRBJ2-7 | TRBV27 | - | TRBD2 | CASSLSGSGSFNEQYF | TGTGCCAGCAGTTTATCGGGTAGCGGGAGTTTCAACGAGCAGTACTTC
TRBJ2-3 | TRBV29-1 | - | TRBD1 | CSARDRGADTQYF | TGCAGCGCCCGGGACAGGGGCGCAGATACGCAGTATTTT
TRBJ2-1 | TRBV9 | - | - | CASSVASLANEQFF | TGTGCCAGCAGCGTAGCTAGCCTAGCCAATGAGCAGTTCTTC
TRBJ2-7 | TRBV30 | - | TRBD1 | CAWSALKTGGFYEQYF | TGTGCCTGGAGCGCATTGAAGACAGGGGGGTTCTACGAGCAGTACTTC
TRBJ1-2 | TRBV30 | - | - | CAWSGNSGYGYTF | TGTGCCTGGAGTGGAAATTCGGGCTATGGCTACACCTTC
TRBJ2-5 | TRBV6-5 | - | TRBD2 | CASSLTGLAGNEQYF | TGTGCCAGCAGCTTAACGGGACTAGCGGGAAATGAGCAGTACTTC
TRBJ1-5 | TRBV9 | once | - | CASSEDWGNQPQHF | TGTGCCAGCAGCGAGGACTGGGGAAATCAGCCCCAGCATTTT
TRBJ2-3 | TRBV5-1 | - | TRBD1 | CASSLGQGSSTDTQYF | TGCGCCAGCAGTCTTGGACAGGGGAGTAGCACAGATACGCAGTATTTT
TRBJ1-1 | TRBV4-1 | - | TRBD1 | CASSQGTGFNTEAFF | TGCGCCAGCAGCCAAGGGACAGGGTTTAACACTGAAGCTTTCTTT
TRBJ2-3 | TRBV12-5 | few | TRBD2 | CASGLVLAGAGDTQYF | TGTGCTAGTGGTTTGGTACTAGCGGGAGCTGGAGATACGCAGTATTTT
TRBJ2-1 | TRBV7-9 | - | TRBD2 | CASSLPSHGTSGNEQFF | TGTGCCAGCAGCCTACCATCCCACGGGACTAGCGGCAATGAGCAGTTCTTC
TRBJ1-2 | TRBV27 | - | - | CASSPRTGGDYGYTF | TGTGCCAGCAGTCCCCGGACGGGAGGGGACTATGGCTACACCTTC
TRBJ2-2 | TRBV5-6 | - | - | CASSLLTLAANTGELFF | TGTGCCAGCAGCTTGTTAACGCTGGCCGCGAACACCGGGGAGCTGTTTTTT
TRBJ2-7 | TRBV7-8 | few | TRBD2 | CASSLVSGTHYEQYF | TGTGCCAGCAGCTTAGTTAGCGGGACCCACTACGAGCAGTACTTC
TRBJ1-5 | TRBV27 | - | TRBD1 | CASSMTGYNQPQHF | TGTGCCAGCAGTATGACAGGGTACAATCAGCCCCAGCATTTT
TRBJ2-1 | TRBV9 | - | - | CASSVVIDSSYNEQFF | TGTGCCAGCAGCGTAGTTATTGATAGCTCCTACAATGAGCAGTTCTTC
TRBJ1-1 | TRBV5-1 | once | - | CASSMQGYTEAFF | TGCGCCAGCAGCATGCAGGGGTACACTGAAGCTTTCTTT
TRBJ2-3 | TRBV14 | - | TRBD2 | CASSPSGTSTDTQYF | TGTGCCAGCAGTCCTAGCGGAACTAGCACAGATACGCAGTATTTT
TRBJ2-2 | TRBV29-1 | - | - | CSAGPGTEGTGELFF | TGCAGCGCCGGTCCCGGGACGGAGGGCACCGGGGAGCTGTTTTTT
TRBJ2-5 | TRBV19 | - | TRBD1 | CASSIIGGRETQYF | TGTGCCAGTAGTATAATAGGGGGCAGGGAGACCCAGTACTTC
TRBJ2-6 | TRBV7-3 | - | - | CASSLLTGANVLTF | TGTGCCAGCAGCTTATTAACTGGGGCCAACGTCCTGACTTTC
TRBJ2-7 | TRBV10-1 | - | - | CASSESLTGPYEQYF | TGCGCCAGCAGTGAGTCCCTAACAGGGCCCTACGAGCAGTACTTC
TRBJ2-7 | TRBV25-1 | - | - | CASSLIPDNPSLRWQYF | TGTGCCAGCAGCCTAATCCCGGACAACCCTTCGCTCCGCTGGCAGTACTTC
TRBJ2-1 | TRBV7-6 | - | TRBD2 | CASSSPGLAGDEQFF | TGTGCCAGCAGCTCCCCGGGACTAGCAGGGGATGAGCAGTTCTTC
TRBJ1-1 | TRBV30 | - | - | CAWSVGQAEAFF | TGTGCCTGGAGTGTTGGGCAGGCTGAAGCTTTCTTT
TRBJ2-1 | TRBV6-6 | - | TRBD2 | CASSTLAGVANEQFF | TGTGCCAGCAGCACACTAGCGGGAGTTGCTAATGAGCAGTTCTTC
TRBJ1-2 | TRBV28 | - | - | CASSFYFPEGYTF | TGTGCCAGCAGTTTTTACTTCCCCGAGGGCTACACCTTC
TRBJ1-1 | TRBV6-5 | - | - | CASSYGWNTEAFF | TGTGCCAGCAGTTACGGCTGGAACACTGAAGCTTTCTTT
TRBJ2-7 | TRBV30 | - | TRBD2 | CAFLAGGYEQYF | TGTGCCTTCTTAGCGGGAGGCTACGAGCAGTACTTC
TRBJ2-1 | TRBV30 | - | TRBD1 | CAGTGYYNEQFF | TGTGCCGGGACAGGGTACTACAATGAGCAGTTCTTC
TRBJ2-2 | TRBV30 | - | - | CAWIRGGTHTGELFF | TGTGCCTGGATTAGAGGCGGGACCCACACCGGGGAGCTGTTTTTT
TRBJ2-3 | TRBV9 | - | - | CASSVAGTRTDTQYF | TGTGCCAGCAGCGTAGCCGGGACTCGTACAGATACGCAGTATTTT
TRBJ1-5 | TRBV11-2 | - | - | CASSLGAGLGPQHF | TGTGCCAGCAGCTTAGGTGCGGGGTTGGGGCCCCAGCATTTT
TRBJ2-2 | TRBV7-3 | - | - | CASSLPPRRTANTGELFF | TGTGCCAGCAGCTTACCGCCGAGGCGGACAGCGAACACCGGGGAGCTGTTTTTT
TRBJ1-1 | TRBV7-8 | - | TRBD1 | CASSTRGRSTEAFF | TGTGCCAGCAGCACCAGGGGGCGGAGTACTGAAGCTTTCTTT
TRBJ2-7 | TRBV5-6 | - | TRBD1 | CASSLPGQGGYEQYF | TGTGCCAGCAGCTTGCCGGGACAGGGAGGATACGAGCAGTACTTC
TRBJ2-7 | TRBV5-1 | - | - | CASSLHAYEQYF | TGCGCCAGCAGCCTCCATGCCTACGAGCAGTACTTC
TRBJ2-1 | TRBV5-1 | - | TRBD2 | CASRIAGAQFF | TGCGCCAGCAGGATTGCGGGAGCCCAGTTCTTC
TRBJ1-1 | TRBV13 | - | - | CASSIRPGTSPLTEAFF | TGTGCCAGCAGCATTAGACCCGGGACATCTCCCCTGACTGAAGCTTTCTTT
TRBJ2-3 | TRBV13 | - | - | CASSPGLAADTQYF | TGTGCCAGCAGCCCCGGCCTAGCCGCAGATACGCAGTATTTT
TRBJ2-7 | TRBV19 | - | TRBD2 | CASSMASGPYEQYF | TGTGCCAGTAGTATGGCTAGCGGGCCCTACGAGCAGTACTTC
TRBJ2-1 | TRBV6-5 | - | - | CASSYSGSGNEQFF | TGTGCCAGCAGTTACTCGGGATCGGGAAATGAGCAGTTCTTC
TRBJ2-7 | TRBV6-5 | - | TRBD1 | CASSYSPRQGLYF | TGTGCCAGCAGTTACTCTCCCCGACAGGGGCTGTACTTC
TRBJ2-1 | TRBV19 | - | - | CASSLSVNNEQFF | TGTGCCAGTAGTCTGAGTGTCAACAATGAGCAGTTCTTC